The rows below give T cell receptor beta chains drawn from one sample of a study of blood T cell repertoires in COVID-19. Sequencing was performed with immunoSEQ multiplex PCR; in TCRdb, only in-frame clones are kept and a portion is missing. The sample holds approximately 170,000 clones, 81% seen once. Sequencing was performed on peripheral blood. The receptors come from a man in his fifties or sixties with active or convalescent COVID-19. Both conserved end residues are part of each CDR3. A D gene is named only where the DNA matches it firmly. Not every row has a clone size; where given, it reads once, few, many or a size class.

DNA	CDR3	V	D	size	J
TGTGCCAGCAGCCGACAGGGAGAGGAATCACCCCTCCACTTT	CASSRQGEESPLHF	TRBV5-4	TRBD1	.	TRBJ1-6
TGTGCCAGCTCACCATCCTGGACAGGGGCGAACACCGGGGAGCTGTTTTTT	CASSPSWTGANTGELFF	TRBV18	TRBD1	.	TRBJ2-2
TGTGCCAGCAGCCAAGATTGGGCAGATTACACCGGGGAGCTGTTTTTT	CASSQDWADYTGELFF	TRBV4-2	.	.	TRBJ2-2
TGTGCCAGCAGCGTAGGCGGGGTTGGACAGGGCAATGAGCAGTTCTTC	CASSVGGVGQGNEQFF	TRBV9	TRBD1	.	TRBJ2-1
TGTGCCAGCAGGAATTCCTGGACAGGGGGAAATGGCTACACCTTC	CASRNSWTGGNGYTF	TRBV6-5	TRBD1	few	TRBJ1-2
TGTGCCAGCAGCCTAGGGGGTAACGAGCAGTACTTC	CASSLGGNEQYF	TRBV3-1/TRBV3-2	.	once	TRBJ2-7
TGTGCCAGTAGTATAGCCGGACAAGTTCTCACAGATACGCAGTATTTT	CASSIAGQVLTDTQYF	TRBV19	.	.	TRBJ2-3
TGTGCCAGCAGTTTATGGGGACAGGGGGCCGGGGAAAAACTGTTTTTT	CASSLWGQGAGEKLFF	TRBV28	TRBD1	few	TRBJ1-4
TGTGCCAGCAGCTTACGACAGCCGTCTCCCACAGATACGCAGTATTTT	CASSLRQPSPTDTQYF	TRBV13	.	.	TRBJ2-3
TGTGCCAGCAGGATGACAGGGACCACTGAAGCTTTCTTT	CASRMTGTTEAFF	TRBV6-5	TRBD1	.	TRBJ1-1
TGTGCCAGCTCACCCCCCTTAATTGCTAACTATGGCTACACCTTC	CASSPPLIANYGYTF	TRBV18	.	few	TRBJ1-2
TGTGCCAGCAGTTACTCGAGGGTAGGGTCTTCCGGGGAGCTGTTTTTT	CASSYSRVGSSGELFF	TRBV6-5	.	.	TRBJ2-2
TGTGCCAGCAGCCGGACTAGCGGGGGGGCCCGTACGCAGTATTTT	CASSRTSGGARTQYF	TRBV3-1/TRBV3-2	TRBD2	.	TRBJ2-3
TGTGCCAGTAGTGCCCTGGACAGGGCTCGTTTCTATGGCTACACCTTC	CASSALDRARFYGYTF	TRBV19	TRBD1	.	TRBJ1-2
TGTGCCAGCAGCTTAACTCGCGGGGGGGAGCAGTTCTTC	CASSLTRGGEQFF	TRBV11-1	TRBD2	.	TRBJ2-1
TGTGCCAGCTCCGGACATTCTTCGTACAATGAGCAGTTCTTC	CASSGHSSYNEQFF	TRBV6-5	.	.	TRBJ2-1
TGTGCCAGCAGCTCTAGACTAGCGGGGGTCAAGCGAAGCACAGATACGCAGTATTTT	CASSSRLAGVKRSTDTQYF	TRBV7-9	TRBD2	.	TRBJ2-3
TGTGCCAGCAGTAACGACAGGGTAGGAGGTCAGCCCCAGCATTTT	CASSNDRVGGQPQHF	TRBV2	TRBD1	.	TRBJ1-5
TGTGCCACCAGCAGGGACAGGGTGGAAAACATTCAGTACTTC	CATSRDRVENIQYF	TRBV15	TRBD1	.	TRBJ2-4
TGTGCCAGCAGTGGGGGGTGGGGCTACACCTTC	CASSGGWGYTF	TRBV12-3/TRBV12-4	.	.	TRBJ1-2
TGCGCCAGCAGCCTACAGGACAGGGGGCGCGGGGAGACCCAGTACTTC	CASSLQDRGRGETQYF	TRBV5-1	TRBD1	.	TRBJ2-5
TGTGCCAGCAGCCAAGCGACAGGGGGCCGATACAATGAGCAGTTCTTC	CASSQATGGRYNEQFF	TRBV3-1/TRBV3-2	TRBD1	.	TRBJ2-1
TGTGCCAGCAGTCCACCTCCGGGGACAGGGGGCTCTAAGACCCAGTACTTC	CASSPPPGTGGSKTQYF	TRBV6-6	TRBD1	.	TRBJ2-5
TGTGCCAGCAGGACGGGGATGAACACTGAAGCTTTCTTT	CASRTGMNTEAFF	TRBV6-5	.	.	TRBJ1-1
TGCGCCAGCAGCCAACCCGGGAGAGGGGCCTACGAGCAGTACTTC	CASSQPGRGAYEQYF	TRBV4-1	.	once	TRBJ2-7
TGCAGCGTTGAAACAGGCGTGGGGTCACCCCTCCACTTT	CSVETGVGSPLHF	TRBV29-1	.	.	TRBJ1-6
TGTGCCACCCGAAGTATTCCGGGGGGGTACGAGCAGTACTTC	CATRSIPGGYEQYF	TRBV19	TRBD2	.	TRBJ2-7
TGCGCCAGCGGCGCCAGCACAGACGAAAAACTGTTTTTT	CASGASTDEKLFF	TRBV4-1	.	.	TRBJ1-4
TGTGCCAGCTCACTAGCCTCCCCGGCCGGCTCCTATAATTCACCCCTCCACTTT	CASSLASPAGSYNSPLHF	TRBV18	.	.	TRBJ1-6
TGTGCCAGCAGTTACTGGCAGGGTTCTGAAGCTTTCTTT	CASSYWQGSEAFF	TRBV6-5	.	.	TRBJ1-1
TGTGCCAGCAGTACGGGACTGTTAAACGCCTACGAGCAGTACTTC	CASSTGLLNAYEQYF	TRBV6-5	.	.	TRBJ2-7
TGCGCCAGCGCCACAGGGCAAGCTCAGCCCCAGCATTTT	CASATGQAQPQHF	TRBV10-2	.	many	TRBJ1-5
TGCACCAGCAGCCAAGAACTAACTAGCGGGAGGGCCTACGAGACCCAGTACTTC	CTSSQELTSGRAYETQYF	TRBV1	.	.	TRBJ2-5
TGCGCCAGCAGCCTGGGCCGGGACAGAAATGAAGCTTTCTTT	CASSLGRDRNEAFF	TRBV5-1	TRBD1	.	TRBJ1-1
TGTGCCATCAGTGATCAGGGGAGCTCCTACGAGCAGTACTTC	CAISDQGSSYEQYF	TRBV10-3	.	.	TRBJ2-7
TGTGCCATCAGTGAGAGAGGAGGGGACACTGAAGCTTTCTTT	CAISERGGDTEAFF	TRBV10-3	.	.	TRBJ1-1
TGTGCCAGCAGTGAAGGACCGACCTCTGGGGCCAACGTCCTGATTTTC	CASSEGPTSGANVLIF	TRBV6-1	.	.	TRBJ2-6
TGTGCCAGCAGCCAAGGAGTGGAGCGGGGGCTTGAGCAGTTCTTC	CASSQGVERGLEQFF	TRBV3-1/TRBV3-2	TRBD2	.	TRBJ2-1
TGTGCCAGCAGCTCTGGACAGGGGCCTCGTGGAAACATTCAGTACTTC	CASSSGQGPRGNIQYF	TRBV5-4	TRBD1	.	TRBJ2-4
TGCGCCAGCAGCCAAGCCGCCGGACTAGCGGGGACCTACACCGGGGAGCTGTTTTTT	CASSQAAGLAGTYTGELFF	TRBV4-1	TRBD2	.	TRBJ2-2
TGTGCCAGCAGTTACTCCCAGGGAACTAATGAAAAACTGTTTTTT	CASSYSQGTNEKLFF	TRBV6-5	.	.	TRBJ1-4
TGTGCCAGCAGCTTGGCCGGGACAGGAGGTAATCAGCCCCAGCATTTT	CASSLAGTGGNQPQHF	TRBV5-6	TRBD1	.	TRBJ1-5
TGTGCCAGCAGCTTAGATCCGCGCAGGGTGAGATCCGGGGCCAACGTCCTGACTTTC	CASSLDPRRVRSGANVLTF	TRBV11-2	.	.	TRBJ2-6
TGTGCCAGCTCACCAATGGGACAGACATACAATGAGCAGTTCTTC	CASSPMGQTYNEQFF	TRBV18	TRBD1	.	TRBJ2-1
TGTGCCAGCACCATTAGCGGGGGGGCCTACTCCTACGAGCAGTACTTC	CASTISGGAYSYEQYF	TRBV6-6	TRBD2	.	TRBJ2-7
TGTGCCAGCAGCCCCCCAGCCAGTAAGGAGAAACTGTTTTTT	CASSPPASKEKLFF	TRBV21-1	.	.	TRBJ1-4
TGTGCCAGCAGGGGGGGACAGGCGGATCAGCCCCAGCATTTT	CASRGGQADQPQHF	TRBV2	TRBD1	.	TRBJ1-5